The 32 T cell receptor beta chains reported below all come from one sample, sequenced in a study of blood T cell repertoires in COVID-19. Profiled with immunoSEQ multiplex PCR; TCRdb holds only in-frame clones, not every one. The sample holds approximately 140,000 clones, roughly 90% seen once. Sequencing used peripheral blood. The receptor source for this set is a man between 50 and 59 years old with active or convalescent COVID-19.

The chain links TRBV27 to TRBJ1-6; 9 bases match TRBD1. Trimming cost V 6 bases and J 6 bases; bases outside gene matches: 9. CDR1 is MNHEY, CDR2 SMNVEV, per germline (reference sequence). CDR3 size: 16 residues. The CDR3 region is CASRPELTGGNSPLHF. CDR3 sequence (DNA): TGTGCCAGCAGGCCCGAGCTGACAGGGGGTAATTCACCCCTCCACTTT.

The chain recombines TRBV28 with TRBJ2-1, with no clear D. V lost 1 base and J 9 bases, leaving 7 bases between the germline ends. The CDR3 spans 12 residues. Germline V CDR1 and CDR2: MDHEN, SYDVKM. Written as DNA, the CDR3 is TGTGCCAGCAGTTTATTTAGTATTGAGCAGTTCTTC. It translates to CASSLFSIEQFF.

This clone was seen only once. V gene TRBV6-5 combines with J gene TRBJ2-2; 8 bases are a match to TRBD2. This CDR3 region has 15 residues. With 0 bases clipped from V and 5 bases from J, the junction kept 2 bases outside the gene matches. Germline V gene data show CDR1 as MNHEY and CDR2 as SVGAGI. The CDR3: CASSYSREGTGELFF. The CDR3 DNA reads TGTGCCAGCAGTTACTCACGGGAGGGGACCGGGGAGCTGTTTTTT.

This rearrangement joins TRBV30 to TRBJ2-3; D may be TRBD2 (5 bases). V was trimmed by 2 bases and J by 3 bases, leaving 6 bases between them. The V gene's germline CDR1 is GTSNPN and CDR2 SVGIG (reference sequence). CDR3 length equals 12 residues. The CDR3 DNA follows: TGTGCCTGGAGTTCGGGGACAGATACGCAGTATTTT. This translates into CAWSSGTDTQYF.

The chain employs TRBV6-1 and TRBJ1-3; 8 positions agree with TRBD1. The junction had 2 bases not matched to a gene; V was cut back by 2 bases and J by 2 bases. Per the germline V gene, CDR1 is MNHNS and CDR2 is SASEGT. There are 15 residues in the CDR3. CDR3 nucleotide sequence: TGTGCCAGCAGTGAACAGGGGGCGGCTGGAAACACCATATATTTT. Translation gives CASSEQGAAGNTIYF.

J is TRBJ1-5 and V is TRBV19; no firm D call. There are 15 residues in the CDR3. CDR1 and CDR2 (germline): LNHDA, SQIVND (reference sequence). Trimming took off 3 bases at V and 0 bases at J, with 9 bases between the two ends. The CDR3 DNA is TGTGCCAGTAGTATTATATTAAATAGCAATCAGCCCCAGCATTTT. Encoded protein: CASSIILNSNQPQHF.

The chain employs TRBV11-2 and TRBJ2-1; 13 nucleotides line up with TRBD2. Germline V gives CDR1 SGHAT, CDR2 FQNNGV. There are 18 residues in the CDR3. J gave up 5 bases and V 2 bases, and 9 bases lay outside the gene matches. CDR3 sequence: CASSLRGAGLAGNNEQFF. The CDR3, as DNA: TGTGCCAGCAGCTTACGAGGGGCGGGACTAGCGGGGAACAATGAGCAGTTCTTC.

This clone was seen repeatedly, ten times or more. The conserved phenylalanine or tryptophan normally closing the CDR3 is absent here, so this likely arose from a read error. No DNA is shown, since the ends of the CDR3 on it are uncertain; the CDR3 is the one TCRdb lists. This rearrangement joins TRBV6-2 or TRBV6-3 to TRBJ2-7; TRBD1 reflects the table's D call only, with no check against the DNA. The germline V gene has CDR1 MNHEY and CDR2 SVGEGT. The CDR3 spans 13 residues, counting both ends. CDR3 region: CASSYSPGDRGHI.

CDR3 region: CASSLALIGASGRSDTQYF. For the CDR3, the DNA is TGTGCCAGCAGCTTAGCGCTTATCGGGGCTAGCGGGAGATCAGATACGCAGTATTTT. The genes are TRBV7-2 and TRBJ2-3; 10 bases line up with TRBD2. Germline V CDR1 and CDR2: SGHTA, FQGNSA. V lost 0 bases and J lost 4; bases outside the gene matches: 13. The CDR3 is 19 amino acids.

V gene TRBV10-3 combines with J gene TRBJ2-7, with TRBD2 matching 14 bases. V was pared by 2 bases and J by 5 bases, with 8 bases of the junction left unmatched. The CDR3 has 17 amino acids. CDR1 is ENHRY and CDR2 is SYGVKD in the germline V gene. The CDR3, as DNA: TGTGCCATCAGTGAGACGGGCGGGACTAGCGGGAGAGACGAGCAGTACTTC. This encodes CAISETGGTSGRDEQYF.

This chain links TRBV11-2 with TRBJ2-3; tentatively, D is TRBD1 (6 bases). V was clipped by 5 bases and J by 2 bases, with 17 bases between them. The CDR3 runs to 16 residues. Germline lookup yields CDR1 SGHAT and CDR2 FQNNGV. This CDR3 is CASSPEVGGYTDTQYF. CDR3 in DNA: TGTGCCAGCAGCCCGGAGGTAGGGGGATACACAGATACGCAGTATTTT.

DNA of the CDR3: TGTGCCAGCAGCCAGACAGGATTAAATTCACCCCTCCACTTT. It is translated as CASSQTGLNSPLHF. The V call is TRBV7-3, the J call TRBJ1-6; a possible D gene is TRBD1 (6 bases). Germline V gene sequence: CDR1 SGHTA, CDR2 FQGTGA. The V and J ends lost 5 bases and 7 bases respectively, with 12 bases between them. CDR3 length: 14 residues. Based on the CDR3 plus reference TRBV7-3 and TRBJ1-6, the full variable domain is GAGVSQTPSNKVTEKGKYVELRCDPISGHTALYWYRQSLGQGPEFLIYFQGTGAADDSGLPNDRFFAVRPEGSVSTLKIQRTERGDSAVYLCASSQTGLNSPLHFGNGTRLTVT.

V usage is TRBV11-2 and J usage is TRBJ1-6; no definite D call. The V end lost 1 base, the J end lost 9 bases, and 19 bases lay between the germline ends. CDR1 is SGHAT, CDR2 FQNNGV, per germline. This CDR3 is 17 amino acids long. This CDR3 is CASSLVLHPGDGSPLHF. CDR3 sequence (DNA): TGTGCCAGCAGCTTAGTACTCCATCCCGGTGATGGTTCACCCCTCCACTTT.

The CDR3 DNA reads as TGTGCCAGTAGTATGACAGTGAACACCATATATTTT. This gives the protein CASSMTVNTIYF. The chain recombines TRBV19 with TRBJ1-3; D is perhaps TRBD1 (5 bases). This CDR3 is built from 12 residues. Trimming took 3 bases from V and 7 from J, leaving 7 bases between them. Per the germline V gene, CDR1 is LNHDA and CDR2 is SQIVND (reference sequence).

This clone was counted a few times. The genes are TRBV5-1 and TRBJ2-7; D not resolved. This CDR3 contains 16 residues. V was pared by 0 bases and J by 0 bases, with 13 bases between. Germline V lookup: CDR1 SGHRS, CDR2 YFSETQ. Here the CDR3 reads CASSLGGSISSYEQYF. CDR3 nucleotides: TGCGCCAGCAGCTTGGGAGGCAGCATCAGCTCCTACGAGCAGTACTTC.

The chain has TRBV28 and TRBJ1-4, with D perhaps TRBD1 (5 bases). The CDR3 totals 10 residues. V lost 8 bases and J lost 11, with 9 bases in between. Germline assignment: CDR1 MDHEN and CDR2 SYDVKM. CDR3 loop: CASGGVKLFF. The CDR3 nucleotides read TGTGCCAGCGGGGGGGTGAAACTGTTTTTT.

As DNA, the CDR3 is TGTGCCAGCTCGCGCGCAGGGGAGCAGTTCTTC. It specifies CASSRAGEQFF. J is TRBJ2-1 and V is TRBV18, with TRBD1 as a possible D gene (5 bases). This CDR3 has 11 residues. The germline V gene has CDR1 KGHSH and CDR2 LQKENI. With 6 bases removed from V and 10 bases from J, the gap between germline ends came to 10 bases.

This clone was observed a handful of times. This chain uses TRBV28 with TRBJ2-1; 7 bases fit TRBD2. CDR1 is MDHEN and CDR2 is SYDVKM in the germline V gene. J gave up 5 bases and V 3 bases, and 13 bases lay outside the gene matches. This CDR3 has 17 residues. Here the CDR3 reads CASSFSFTSDNDNEQFF. As DNA, the CDR3 is TGTGCCAGCAGTTTTTCCTTCACTAGCGATAATGACAATGAGCAGTTCTTC.

J is TRBJ2-6 and V is TRBV9; the match to TRBD1 covers 7 bases. Unmatched junction bases numbered 6, after V lost 2 bases and J lost 1 base. The CDR3 runs 17 residues. Germline V CDR1 and CDR2: SGDLS, YYNGEE. CDR3 sequence: CASSVGTALSGANVLTF. CDR3 nucleotides: TGTGCCAGCAGCGTGGGGACAGCGTTATCTGGGGCCAACGTCCTGACTTTC.

The V and J genes are TRBV3-1 (or the pseudogene TRBV3-2) and TRBJ2-7; TRBD1 aligns across 9 bases. The germline V gene encodes CDR1 LGHDT and CDR2 YNNKEL (reference sequence). This CDR3 comprises 14 residues. V was clipped by 2 bases and J by 6 bases; unmatched bases: 5. In nucleotides, the CDR3 is TGTGCCAGCAGCCAACGGGACAGGGAGGGCGAGCAGTACTTC. Amino acids: CASSQRDREGEQYF.

This clone occurred once. CDR3 sequence (DNA): TGTGCCAGCGGGGGCGGGACAGGGAAGAGCACCGGGGAGCTGTTTTTT. Translated, it gives CASGGGTGKSTGELFF. The chain combines TRBV9 with TRBJ2-2; 9 bases agree with TRBD1. This CDR3 has 16 amino acids. Germline V gene lookup returns CDR1 SGDLS and CDR2 YYNGEE. V gave up 7 bases and J gave up 4 bases; unmatched junction bases: 11.

The rearrangement links TRBV28 to TRBJ1-4, with 7 bases aligning to TRBD1. Trimming cost V 3 bases and J 10 bases; bases outside gene matches: 5. This CDR3 spans 13 amino acids. CDR1 and CDR2 (germline): MDHEN, SYDVKM. Written as DNA, the CDR3 is TGTGCCAGCAGTTTTCAGCAGGGGGGAAAACTGTTTTTT. Translating it yields CASSFQQGGKLFF.

The chain recombines TRBV28 with TRBJ2-1; D is perhaps TRBD2 (6 bases). The V end was cut by 1 base, the J end by 7 bases, with 11 bases between. This CDR3 has 14 residues. Germline V gives CDR1 MDHEN, CDR2 SYDVKM. The CDR3 sequence: CASSLSRDSNEQFF. The CDR3 DNA sequence: TGTGCCAGCAGTTTATCCCGGGACTCGAATGAGCAGTTCTTC.

The rearrangement links TRBV28 to TRBJ2-5; D is ambiguous. From germline, CDR1 is MDHEN and CDR2 SYDVKM. The V end lost 7 bases, the J end lost 4 bases, and 10 bases lay between the germline ends. This CDR3 is 12 amino acids long. For the CDR3, the DNA is TGTGCCAGCACCAGTAGCATAGAGACCCAGTACTTC. This sequence encodes CASTSSIETQYF.

The chain employs TRBV29-1 and TRBJ1-2, with 7 bases fitting TRBD1. Unmatched junction bases numbered 3, after V lost 4 bases and J lost 4 bases. Per the germline V gene, CDR1 is SQVTM and CDR2 is ANQGSEA. This CDR3 contains 12 residues. The CDR3 loop reads CSVGGGVYGYTF. The CDR3 DNA follows: TGCAGCGTTGGAGGGGGCGTCTATGGCTACACCTTC.

CDR3 sequence: CASSLGGTGNQPQHF. The CDR3, as DNA: TGTGCCAGCAGCTTAGGCGGGACGGGCAATCAGCCCCAGCATTTT. The rearrangement uses TRBV11-2 and TRBJ1-5, with a tentative D call TRBD1 (5 bases). The V gene's germline CDR1 is SGHAT and CDR2 FQNNGV. Trimming removed 1 base at V and 2 bases at J, with 9 bases between. This CDR3 has 15 residues.

The chain joins TRBV18 to TRBJ2-3; D unresolved. The ends were cut back, 0 bases at V and 3 bases at J, with 10 bases in the middle. The CDR3 runs 15 residues. CDR1 and CDR2 (germline): KGHSH, LQKENI. The CDR3 sequence: CASSPPPRKTDTQYF. CDR3 nucleotides: TGTGCCAGCTCACCACCGCCCAGGAAGACAGATACGCAGTATTTT.

CDR3 sequence reads: CASSLYGSAGELFF. CDR3 sequence (DNA): TGCGCCAGCAGCTTGTACGGGAGTGCCGGGGAGCTGTTTTTT. This chain uses TRBV5-1 with TRBJ2-2, with D possibly matching TRBD2 (6 bases). Trimming stripped 1 base from V and 6 bases from J, with 10 bases between. The CDR3 has 14 amino acids. In germline, CDR1 is SGHRS, CDR2 YFSETQ.

This chain joins TRBV3-1 (or the pseudogene TRBV3-2) and TRBJ1-2; D is ambiguous. Trimming left V 0 bases short and J 7 bases short, with 12 bases between. The CDR3 extends over 14 amino acids. The germline V gene has CDR1 LGHDT and CDR2 YNNKEL (reference sequence). The CDR3 bases are TGTGCCAGCAGCCAAGATCGCGGGCGGCGTGGCTACACCTTC. It encodes CASSQDRGRRGYTF.

J is TRBJ2-5 and V is TRBV30, with 7 bases aligning to TRBD1. The J segment lost 5 bases and the V segment lost 2 bases, leaving 5 bases of the junction unmatched. The germline CDR1 and CDR2 sequences are GTSNPN and SVGIG (reference sequence). CDR3 length equals 13 residues. CDR3 loop: CAWSRDSRETQYF. The CDR3 DNA follows: TGTGCCTGGAGTCGGGACAGCAGGGAGACCCAGTACTTC.

Points on this clone: The junction differs from germline at one of its ends, possibly a read error. The chain has TRBV6-1 and TRBJ2-7; 9 bases fit TRBD1. The CDR3 runs to 13 residues. Germline V lookup: CDR1 MNHNS, CDR2 SASEGT. The CDR3 region has the DNA TGTGCCAGCTGTGACAGGGGGGCCTACGAGCAGTACTTC. It encodes CASCDRGAYEQYF.

This clone was observed a handful of times. The rearrangement links TRBV29-1 to TRBJ1-5, with 7 nucleotides matching TRBD1. Germline V gene sequence: CDR1 SQVTM, CDR2 ANQGSEA. The J segment lost 3 bases and the V segment lost 5 bases, leaving 4 bases of the junction unmatched. CDR3 size: 13 residues. The CDR3 bases are TGCAGCGTTCGGGACAGCCTCAATCAGCCCCAGCATTTT. This codes for CSVRDSLNQPQHF.